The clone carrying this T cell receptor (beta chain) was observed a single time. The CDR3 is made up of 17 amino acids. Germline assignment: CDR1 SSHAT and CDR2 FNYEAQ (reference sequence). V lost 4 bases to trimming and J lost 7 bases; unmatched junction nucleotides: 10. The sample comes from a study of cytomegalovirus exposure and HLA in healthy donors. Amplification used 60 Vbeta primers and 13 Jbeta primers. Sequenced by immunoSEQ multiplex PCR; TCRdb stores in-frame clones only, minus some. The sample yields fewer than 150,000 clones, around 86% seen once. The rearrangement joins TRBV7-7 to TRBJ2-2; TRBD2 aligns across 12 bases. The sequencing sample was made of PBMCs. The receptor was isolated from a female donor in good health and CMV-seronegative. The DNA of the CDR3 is TGTGCCAGCAGCTCTACTCTAGCGGGAGGGCCTGGCGGGGAGCTGTTTTTT. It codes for CASSSTLAGGPGGELFF.